These T cell receptor beta chains were read from a single sample in a study of blood T cell repertoires in COVID-19. The method was immunoSEQ multiplex PCR; TCRdb's version includes in-frame clones alone and lacks a portion of them. This sample has about 140,000 clones, with 84% found just once. Sequenced: PBMCs or T cells enriched from blood (not recorded which). These receptors were taken from a woman between 45 and 65 years old with acute COVID-19. Both conserved end residues are part of each CDR3. The order of the fields is J gene, clone size, D gene, V gene, CDR3 DNA, CDR3 protein. D genes are given only for firm matches. Not every row has a clone size; where given, it reads once, few, many or a size class.

>TRBJ2-7|NA|NA|TRBV5-1
TGCGCCAGCAGCTTGGACGGCGGTCCCTACGAGCAGTACTTC
CASSLDGGPYEQYF
>TRBJ2-2|NA|NA|TRBV19
TGTGCCAGTACCCTTCTGTTGAGGGGGGAGGGCGGCGGGGAGCTGTTTTTT
CASTLLLRGEGGGELFF
>TRBJ2-7|NA|NA|TRBV5-5
TGTGCCAGCAGCTTTCAATTCTACGAGCAGTACTTC
CASSFQFYEQYF
>TRBJ2-1|NA|TRBD1|TRBV2
TGTGCCAGCAGTCGATCCACCGGGACAGGGGAGTTCTTC
CASSRSTGTGEFF
>TRBJ1-1|NA|NA|TRBV7-2
TGTGCCAGCAGCTTTGGGGGGGGGACTGAAGCTTTCTTT
CASSFGGGTEAFF
>TRBJ2-5|few|NA|TRBV7-2
TGTGCCAGCAGCCTAGTTCGCTCGGGGACCCAGTACTTC
CASSLVRSGTQYF
>TRBJ1-5|NA|NA|TRBV29-1
TGCAGCGTTGAAGGACAATCAGGGCAGCCCCAGCATTTT
CSVEGQSGQPQHF
>TRBJ1-4|NA|TRBD1|TRBV9
TGTGCCAGCAGCGACACTACAGGGGCTGAAAAACTGTTTTTT
CASSDTTGAEKLFF
>TRBJ1-1|NA|TRBD1|TRBV4-1
TGCGCCAGCAGCCGCGGGACAGGAGCTTTCTTT
CASSRGTGAFF
>TRBJ2-5|NA|NA|TRBV10-3
TGTGCCATCGGTAGCGGAGGGCAAGAGACCCAGTACTTC
CAIGSGGQETQYF
>TRBJ2-5|NA|NA|TRBV11-2
TGTGCCAGCAGCCTCCAAGCTTTGTACCAAGAGACCCAGTACTTC
CASSLQALYQETQYF
>TRBJ1-4|few|NA|TRBV4-1
TGCGCCAGCAGCCAAGATACAGGTTCTGCGACTAATGAAAAACTGTTTTTT
CASSQDTGSATNEKLFF
>TRBJ1-2|NA|NA|TRBV6-5
TGTGCCAGCAGTTACGCGGCCCCGGCGTCCACCTTC
CASSYAAPASTF
>TRBJ2-2|NA|TRBD2|TRBV19
TGTGCCAGTACCGCTAGCGGAGCCAATTTTGGTCGCGTCACCGGGGAGCTGTTTTTT
CASTASGANFGRVTGELFF
>TRBJ1-2|NA|NA|TRBV2
TGTGCCAGCAGCCCGGACACCTACTATGGCTACACCTTC
CASSPDTYYGYTF
>TRBJ1-6|NA|NA|TRBV12-3/TRBV12-4
TGTGCCAGCAGTCGACAGAATTCACCCCTCCACTTT
CASSRQNSPLHF
>TRBJ1-1|NA|TRBD1|TRBV3-1/TRBV3-2
TGTGCCAGCAGCCCGGGACAGGGGGATGAAGCTTTCTTT
CASSPGQGDEAFF
>TRBJ1-6|NA|NA|TRBV7-9
TGTGCCAGCAGCATTCGGGAGGGGGGTTCACCCCTCCACTTT
CASSIREGGSPLHF
>TRBJ2-2|NA|TRBD1|TRBV7-9
TGTGCCAGCAGCCCAGGGACAGGGACCGGGGAGCTGTTTTTT
CASSPGTGTGELFF
>TRBJ1-2|NA|NA|TRBV7-2
TGTGCTTCCGGAGCAGGGTCCTATGGCTACACCTTC
CASGAGSYGYTF
>TRBJ1-1|NA|TRBD1|TRBV3-1/TRBV3-2
TGTGCCAGCAGCCTACAGGGGCCTAACACTGAAGCTTTCTTT
CASSLQGPNTEAFF
>TRBJ2-7|few|TRBD2|TRBV7-8
TGTGCCAGCAGCCTCACCGGGACTAGCCTCTTCTACGAGCAGTACTTC
CASSLTGTSLFYEQYF
>TRBJ2-7|NA|TRBD2|TRBV11-2
TGTGCCAGCAGCTTATCCCGGACTAGCGGGATTTACGAGCAGTACTTC
CASSLSRTSGIYEQYF
>TRBJ1-1|NA|NA|TRBV7-9
TGTGCCAGCAGCTTAGCTCTAGGGGGGAACACTGAAGCTTTCTTT
CASSLALGGNTEAFF
>TRBJ1-2|once|TRBD1|TRBV24-1
TGTGCCACCAGTGATCCAGGGACAGGGGGCGCGTATGGCTACACCTTC
CATSDPGTGGAYGYTF